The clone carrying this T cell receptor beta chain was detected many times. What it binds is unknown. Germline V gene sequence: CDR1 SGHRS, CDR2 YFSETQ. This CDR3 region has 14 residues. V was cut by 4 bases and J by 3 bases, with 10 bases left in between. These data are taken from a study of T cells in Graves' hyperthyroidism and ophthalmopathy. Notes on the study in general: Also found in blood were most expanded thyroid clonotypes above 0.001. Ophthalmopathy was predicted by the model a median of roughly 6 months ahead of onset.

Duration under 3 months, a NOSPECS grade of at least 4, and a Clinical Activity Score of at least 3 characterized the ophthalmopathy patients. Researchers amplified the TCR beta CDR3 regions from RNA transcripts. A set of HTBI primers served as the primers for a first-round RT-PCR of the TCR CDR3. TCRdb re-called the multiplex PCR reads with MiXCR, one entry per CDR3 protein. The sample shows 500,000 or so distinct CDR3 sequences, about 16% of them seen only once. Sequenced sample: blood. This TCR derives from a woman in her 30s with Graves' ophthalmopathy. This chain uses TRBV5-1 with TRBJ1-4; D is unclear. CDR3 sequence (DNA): TGCGCCAGCAGCCGCGCGGTAGCTAATGAAAAACTGTTTTTT. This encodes CASSRAVANEKLFF.